The clone carrying this T cell receptor (beta chain) has more than one count but fewer than ten. TCRdb fed the RT-PCR reads into MiXCR, producing one record per CDR3 protein. The table includes almost 700,000 distinct CDR3 sequences, 11% to 15% detected once. CDR3 length equals 16 residues. CDR1 is ENHRY and CDR2 is SYGVKD in the germline V gene. The ends lost 6 bases at V and 0 bases at J; junction bases unmatched: 7. The chain is built from TRBV10-3 and TRBJ1-3, with TRBD1 identical over 8 bases. This clonotype was obtained from a female donor in good health, serving as a healthy control. The sample taken for sequencing was memory CD4+ T cells from blood. The CDR3 loop reads CAISRGQVDSGNTIYF. DNA for the CDR3: TGTGCCATCAGCAGGGGACAGGTGGACTCTGGAAACACCATATATTTT.